The rows below give T cell receptor beta chains drawn from one sample of a study of blood T cell repertoires in COVID-19. Sequencing used immunoSEQ multiplex PCR; TCRdb keeps in-frame clones, though not all of them. The table includes approximately 350,000 clones, approximately 84% detected once. The sample taken for sequencing was PBMCs or T cells enriched from blood (not recorded which). The receptor set was obtained from a woman aged 30 to 39 who had recovered from COVID-19. CDR3s include the opening cysteine and the closing phenylalanine or tryptophan.

j_call	cdr3_length	v_call	cdr3_aa
TRBJ2-1	14	TRBV27	CASRLFGTVNEQFF
TRBJ1-5	15	TRBV9	CASSEGGAGNQPQHF
TRBJ1-1	17	TRBV27	CASSLSPWTEMNTEAFF
TRBJ2-1	17	TRBV9	CASSVVSGTSVLHEQFF
TRBJ2-3	15	TRBV10-3	CAISEPTSSTDTQYF
TRBJ1-1	17	TRBV5-5	CASSYTPGQAVITEAFF
TRBJ2-2	16	TRBV10-3	CAISEGLAGASGELFF
TRBJ1-5	15	TRBV2	CASSNRGGENQPQHF
TRBJ2-1	15	TRBV11-2	CASSLEAGRQYEQFF
TRBJ1-1	13	TRBV29-1	CSVEDWGGPEAFF
TRBJ1-2	12	TRBV6-5	CASKGGIRGYTF
TRBJ2-7	14	TRBV5-1	CASSSDRGWNEQYF
TRBJ2-3	15	TRBV6-5	CASAYDRAPENTQYF
TRBJ1-2	12	TRBV3-1/TRBV3-2	CASSQGGFGYTF
TRBJ2-2	19	TRBV28	CASSPWEGLAGALTGELFF
TRBJ2-3	16	TRBV4-1	CASSQVSGGGTDTQYF
TRBJ1-1	14	TRBV2	CASSEAGKNTEAFF
TRBJ2-7	16	TRBV25-1	CASSGPARTDSRGQYF
TRBJ2-7	13	TRBV27	CASSLSWRDEQYF
TRBJ1-4	13	TRBV6-5	CASTKTGDEKLFF
TRBJ1-6	14	TRBV18	CASSLTGDNSPLHF
TRBJ2-3	14	TRBV3-1/TRBV3-2	CASSQSGGSDTQYF
TRBJ2-1	14	TRBV5-8	CASSLAGGVYEQFF
TRBJ1-1	15	TRBV6-5	CASSYWTGYNTEAFF
TRBJ2-3	15	TRBV18	CASSPTGRGTDTQYF
TRBJ1-5	15	TRBV18	CASSGTQGGNQPQHF
TRBJ1-3	13	TRBV30	CAWSLGPGNTIYF